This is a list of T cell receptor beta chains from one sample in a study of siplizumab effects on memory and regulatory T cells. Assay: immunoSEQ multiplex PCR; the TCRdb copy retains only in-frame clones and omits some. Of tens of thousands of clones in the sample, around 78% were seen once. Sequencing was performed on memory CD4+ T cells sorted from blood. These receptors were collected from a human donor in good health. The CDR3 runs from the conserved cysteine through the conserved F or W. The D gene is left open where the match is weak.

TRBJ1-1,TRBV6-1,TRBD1,TGTGCCAGCAGGGACAGGGGGAACACTGAAGCTTTCTTT,CASRDRGNTEAFF
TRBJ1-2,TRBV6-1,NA,TGTGCCAGCAGTGAAGCGGGTGGGAGGCCTCGGGGCTATGGCTACACCTTC,CASSEAGGRPRGYGYTF
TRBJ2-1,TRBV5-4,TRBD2,TGTGCCAGCAGCGCGGGGGGCGACCACTCCTACAATGAGCAGTTCTTC,CASSAGGDHSYNEQFF
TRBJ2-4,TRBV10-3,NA,TGTGCCATCAGTGGGCAGGGGGGAACCACCAAAAACATTCAGTACTTC,CAISGQGGTTKNIQYF
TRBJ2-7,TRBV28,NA,TGTGCCAGCAGTGGGGGCGGGCAGGGGAGCTCCTACGAGCAGTACTTC,CASSGGGQGSSYEQYF
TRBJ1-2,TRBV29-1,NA,TGCAGCGGCAGCCTTCGGGGTAACTATGGCTACACCTTC,CSGSLRGNYGYTF
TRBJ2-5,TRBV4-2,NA,TGTGCCAGCAGCCAATTTCTGGGGGTACAAGAGACCCAGTACTTC,CASSQFLGVQETQYF
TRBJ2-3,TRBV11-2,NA,TGTGCCAGCAGCTTTCAAAGTACAGATACGCAGTATTTT,CASSFQSTDTQYF
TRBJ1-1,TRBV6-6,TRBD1,TGTGCCAGCAGTGTGAACAGGGGCCGGTCTGAAGCTTTCTTT,CASSVNRGRSEAFF
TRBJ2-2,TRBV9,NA,TGTGCCAGCAGCGTAGCCGAGCGGAGGACGGTCGGGGAGCTGTTTTTT,CASSVAERRTVGELFF